Listed below are T cell receptor beta chains from one sample, sequenced in a study of CD8 T cells in Susac syndrome. A single record per CDR3 protein comes from TCRdb applying MiXCR to the immunoSEQ multiplex PCR reads. The top ten hold approximately 0.098% of the sample, which has approximately 190,000 distinct CDR3 sequences, approximately 94% seen once. Sequenced sample: CD4+ T cells from PBMCs. The receptors stem from a human donor in good health. Both conserved end residues are part of each CDR3.

14 | TRBV20-1 | CSARQETTNEKLFF
16 | TRBV20-1 | CSARDLRGHSGNTIYF
15 | TRBV2 | CASNLDRGQGGELFF
15 | TRBV9 | CASSVVIAGGGEQFF
16 | TRBV20-1 | CSASPRGSDLNYEQYF
17 | TRBV20-1 | CSAGRASGTGRSQPQHF
13 | TRBV5-1 | CASSFQVNTEAFF
18 | TRBV15 | CATSRAGGRGIGSAEAFF
14 | TRBV9 | CASSVAGGGYEQYF
14 | TRBV20-1 | CSARGQGGSYEQYF
16 | TRBV6-6 | CASSLTSGGLKETQYF
16 | TRBV5-1 | CASSFAGTGLYNEQFF
17 | TRBV6-5 | CASSLDRGLANTGELFF
13 | TRBV14 | CASSHPWADTQYF
15 | TRBV20-1 | CSARAPGGVNQPQHF
17 | TRBV20-1 | CSARHPGPQLDNSPLHF
12 | TRBV29-1 | CSVRVGDTEAFF
15 | TRBV3-1 | CASSHQGVRNTEAFF
13 | TRBV6-1 | CASSELRIGEQYF
18 | TRBV28 | CASSLDIGGQDKNTEAFF
20 | TRBV7-7 | CASSLGPISGGSSSTDTQYF
14 | TRBV7-2 | CASSFIAAGDTQYF